The rows below give T cell receptor beta chains drawn from one sample of a study of blood T cell repertoires in COVID-19. Sequencing was performed with immunoSEQ multiplex PCR; in TCRdb, only in-frame clones are kept and a portion is missing. The table has some 200,000 clones, around nine tenths seen once; the top ten hold around a fifth. Source material: peripheral blood. These receptors came from a man aged 60-69 years with active or convalescent COVID-19. CDR3s include the opening cysteine and the closing phenylalanine or tryptophan.

V gene: TRBV27; J gene: TRBJ2-2; CDR3 protein: CASSFAGTGNTGELFF
V gene: TRBV11-3; J gene: TRBJ1-1; CDR3 protein: CASSATGSNTEAFF
V gene: TRBV12-3/TRBV12-4; J gene: TRBJ1-3; CDR3 protein: CASSQASGNTIYF
V gene: TRBV5-1; J gene: TRBJ1-1; CDR3 protein: CASSLADGLKTEAFF
V gene: TRBV4-1; J gene: TRBJ1-5; CDR3 protein: CASSPQQGYNQPQHF
V gene: TRBV19; J gene: TRBJ2-4; CDR3 protein: CASSRTEVGNGIQYF
V gene: TRBV4-1; J gene: TRBJ1-2; CDR3 protein: CASSQDGTASLNYGYTF
V gene: TRBV2; J gene: TRBJ2-5; CDR3 protein: CASSESGFQETQYF
V gene: TRBV5-1; J gene: TRBJ2-7; CDR3 protein: CASSFHTSGVNEQYF
V gene: TRBV9; J gene: TRBJ2-2; CDR3 protein: CASSATSGGNGELFF
V gene: TRBV6-5; J gene: TRBJ2-1; CDR3 protein: CASSFDGIPPYNEQFF
V gene: TRBV11-2; J gene: TRBJ2-5; CDR3 protein: CASSRRGGGQETQYF
V gene: TRBV29-1; J gene: TRBJ1-1; CDR3 protein: CSVTLDRGRNTEAFF
V gene: TRBV27; J gene: TRBJ2-1; CDR3 protein: CASSLDRKYNEQFF
V gene: TRBV19; J gene: TRBJ1-5; CDR3 protein: CASSTWTGERPQHF
V gene: TRBV5-4; J gene: TRBJ2-3; CDR3 protein: CASSFSQGYTDTQYF
V gene: TRBV5-1; J gene: TRBJ2-1; CDR3 protein: CASSSLAGEYNEQFF
V gene: TRBV10-1; J gene: TRBJ2-5; CDR3 protein: CASSGGSEETQYF
V gene: TRBV2; J gene: TRBJ2-1; CDR3 protein: CASTFDSSYNEQFF
V gene: TRBV4-1; J gene: TRBJ1-2; CDR3 protein: CASSQERGDGYTF
V gene: TRBV7-9; J gene: TRBJ2-5; CDR3 protein: CASSRGGAQETQYF
V gene: TRBV27; J gene: TRBJ2-3; CDR3 protein: CASSADLIRTDTQYF
V gene: TRBV5-6; J gene: TRBJ1-3; CDR3 protein: CASSLAGIFGNTIYF
V gene: TRBV7-6; J gene: TRBJ2-3; CDR3 protein: CASSADRVAGTDTQYF
V gene: TRBV5-5; J gene: TRBJ1-4; CDR3 protein: CASSLQGRNEKLFF
V gene: TRBV10-3; J gene: TRBJ2-1; CDR3 protein: CAISDGRGELYNEQFF
V gene: TRBV9; J gene: TRBJ2-3; CDR3 protein: CASSGQGADTDTQYF
V gene: TRBV27; J gene: TRBJ2-2; CDR3 protein: CASSLRQGAGELFF
V gene: TRBV7-8; J gene: TRBJ1-1; CDR3 protein: CASSFHLRGGNTEAFF
V gene: TRBV5-1; J gene: TRBJ2-2; CDR3 protein: CASSSTGGGVGELFF
V gene: TRBV5-1; J gene: TRBJ2-2; CDR3 protein: CASSLEGDTYPLTGELFF